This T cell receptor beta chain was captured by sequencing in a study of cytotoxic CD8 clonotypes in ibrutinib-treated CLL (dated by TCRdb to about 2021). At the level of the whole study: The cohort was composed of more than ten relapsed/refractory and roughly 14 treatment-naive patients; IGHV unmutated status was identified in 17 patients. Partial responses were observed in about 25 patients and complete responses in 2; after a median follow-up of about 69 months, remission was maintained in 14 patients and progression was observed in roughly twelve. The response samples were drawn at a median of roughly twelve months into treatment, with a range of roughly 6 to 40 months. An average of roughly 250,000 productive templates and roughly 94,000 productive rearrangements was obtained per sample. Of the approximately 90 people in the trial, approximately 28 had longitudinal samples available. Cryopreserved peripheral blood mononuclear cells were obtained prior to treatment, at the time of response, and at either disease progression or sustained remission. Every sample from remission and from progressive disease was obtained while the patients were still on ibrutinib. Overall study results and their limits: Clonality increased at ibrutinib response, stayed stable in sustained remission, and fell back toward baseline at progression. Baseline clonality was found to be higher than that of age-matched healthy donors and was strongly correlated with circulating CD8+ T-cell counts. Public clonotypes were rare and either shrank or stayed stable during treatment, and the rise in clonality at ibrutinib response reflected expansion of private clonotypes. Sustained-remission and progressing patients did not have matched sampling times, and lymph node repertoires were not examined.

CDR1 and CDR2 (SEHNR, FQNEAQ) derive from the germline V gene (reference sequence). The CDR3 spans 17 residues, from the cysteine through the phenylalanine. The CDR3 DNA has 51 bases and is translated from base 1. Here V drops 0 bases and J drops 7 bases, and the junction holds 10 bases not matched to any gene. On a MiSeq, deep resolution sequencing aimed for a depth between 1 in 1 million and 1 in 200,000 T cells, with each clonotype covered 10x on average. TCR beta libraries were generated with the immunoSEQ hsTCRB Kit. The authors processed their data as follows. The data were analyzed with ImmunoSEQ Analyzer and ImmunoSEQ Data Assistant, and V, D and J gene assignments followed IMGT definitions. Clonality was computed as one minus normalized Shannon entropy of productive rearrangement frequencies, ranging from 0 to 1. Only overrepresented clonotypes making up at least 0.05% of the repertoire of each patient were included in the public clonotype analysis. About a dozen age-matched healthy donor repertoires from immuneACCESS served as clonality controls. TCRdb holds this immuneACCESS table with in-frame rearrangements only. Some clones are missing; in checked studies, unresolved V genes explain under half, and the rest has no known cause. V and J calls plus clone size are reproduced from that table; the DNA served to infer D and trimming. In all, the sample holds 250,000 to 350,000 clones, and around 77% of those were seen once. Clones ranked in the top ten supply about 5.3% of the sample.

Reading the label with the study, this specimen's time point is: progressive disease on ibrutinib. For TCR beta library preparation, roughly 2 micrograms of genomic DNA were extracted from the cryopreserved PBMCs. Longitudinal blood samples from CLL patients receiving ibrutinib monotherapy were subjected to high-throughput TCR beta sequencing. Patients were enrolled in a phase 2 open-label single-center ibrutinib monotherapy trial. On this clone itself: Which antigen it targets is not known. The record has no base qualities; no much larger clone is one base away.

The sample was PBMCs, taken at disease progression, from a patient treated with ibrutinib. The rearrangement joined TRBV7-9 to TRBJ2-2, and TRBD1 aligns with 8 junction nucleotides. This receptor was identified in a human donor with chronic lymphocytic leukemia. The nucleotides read TGTGCCAGCAGCTTAGCGCGTCAGGGGGCTTTGGACGGGGAGCTGTTTTTT. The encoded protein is CASSLARQGALDGELFF.